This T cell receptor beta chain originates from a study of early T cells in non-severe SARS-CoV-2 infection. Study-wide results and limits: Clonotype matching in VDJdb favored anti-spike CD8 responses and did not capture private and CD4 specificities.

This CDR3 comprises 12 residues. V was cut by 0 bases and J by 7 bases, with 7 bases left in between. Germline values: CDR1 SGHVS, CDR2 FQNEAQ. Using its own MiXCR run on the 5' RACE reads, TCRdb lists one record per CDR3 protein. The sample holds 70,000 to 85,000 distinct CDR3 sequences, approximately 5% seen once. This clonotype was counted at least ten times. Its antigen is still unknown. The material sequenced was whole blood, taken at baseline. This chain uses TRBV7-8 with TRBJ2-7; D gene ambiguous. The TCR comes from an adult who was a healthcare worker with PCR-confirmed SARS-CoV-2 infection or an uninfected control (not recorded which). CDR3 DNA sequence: TGTGCCAGCAGCTTAGCGTCGTGGGAGCAGTACTTC. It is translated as CASSLASWEQYF.